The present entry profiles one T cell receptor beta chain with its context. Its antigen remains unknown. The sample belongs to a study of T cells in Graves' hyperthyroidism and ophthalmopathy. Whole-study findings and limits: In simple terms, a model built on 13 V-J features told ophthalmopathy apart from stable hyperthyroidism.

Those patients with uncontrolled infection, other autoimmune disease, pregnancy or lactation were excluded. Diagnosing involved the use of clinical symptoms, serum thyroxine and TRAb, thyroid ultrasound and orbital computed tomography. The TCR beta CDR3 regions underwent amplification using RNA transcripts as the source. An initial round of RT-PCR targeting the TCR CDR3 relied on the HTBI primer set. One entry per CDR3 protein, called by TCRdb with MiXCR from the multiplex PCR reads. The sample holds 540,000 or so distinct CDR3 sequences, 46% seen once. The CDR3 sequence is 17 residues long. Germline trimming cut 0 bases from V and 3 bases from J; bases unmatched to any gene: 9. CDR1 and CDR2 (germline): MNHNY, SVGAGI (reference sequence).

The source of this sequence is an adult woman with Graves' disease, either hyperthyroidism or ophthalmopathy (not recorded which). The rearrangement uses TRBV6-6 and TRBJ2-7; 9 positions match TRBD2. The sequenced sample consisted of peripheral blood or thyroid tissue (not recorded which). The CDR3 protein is CASSYSPSGKVVYEQYF. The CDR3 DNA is TGTGCCAGCAGTTACTCCCCTAGCGGGAAGGTTGTCTACGAGCAGTACTTC.